The 10 T cell receptor beta chains presented below share a single source sample, sequenced in a study of shared clonotypes between healthy human individuals. Sequencing was performed with immunoSEQ multiplex PCR; in TCRdb, only in-frame clones are kept and a portion is missing. This sample yields 2 million to 3 million clones, of which over 85% are seen a single time; roughly 0.14% belongs to the top ten. Sequences were obtained from naive CD4+ T cells sorted from blood. Documented subset: CD45RA+ positively selected. The receptors here all came from a man aged 18 to 30 in good health.

The chain couples TRBV10-3 to TRBJ2-7, with 9 bases that match TRBD1. CDR1 is ENHRY, CDR2 SYGVKD, per germline. V lost 3 bases, J lost 1 base, and 7 bases stayed unmatched. This CDR3 has 16 residues. The CDR3: CAISDRDREGSYEQYF. The CDR3 DNA follows: TGTGCCATCAGTGACCGGGACAGGGAGGGATCCTACGAGCAGTACTTC.

The chain employs TRBV28 and TRBJ2-7; D is possibly TRBD1 (5 bases). Trimming removed 9 bases from V and 2 bases from J, with 11 bases in between. The V gene's germline CDR1 is MDHEN and CDR2 SYDVKM. This CDR3 is 12 amino acids long. CDR3 coding DNA: TGTGCCAGTTTGGACAATACCTACGAGCAGTACTTC. This gives the protein CASLDNTYEQYF.

V and J are TRBV6-1 and TRBJ1-5, with TRBD1 matching over 9 bases. V was pared by 2 bases and J by 5 bases, with 10 bases of the junction left unmatched. The CDR3 length is 17 residues. CDR1 and CDR2 from the germline V gene are MNHNS and SASEGT. CDR3 nucleotide sequence: TGTGCCAGCAGTGAAAATTGGAACAGGGGGCAGCATCAGCCCCAGCATTTT. Translation: CASSENWNRGQHQPQHF.

This chain joins TRBV4-3 and TRBJ2-1; 7 positions agree with TRBD1. V was pared by 4 bases and J by 4 bases, with 7 bases of the junction left unmatched. Looked up from germline, CDR1 is LGHNA and CDR2 is YSLEER. The CDR3 consists of 15 residues. CDR3 sequence reads: CASSRTGTEYNEQFF. DNA for the CDR3: TGCGCCAGCAGCCGAACCGGGACAGAGTACAATGAGCAGTTCTTC.

The rearrangement joins TRBV5-4 to TRBJ2-3; no firm D call. Trimming removed 3 bases from V and 1 base from J, with 21 bases in between. Germline V CDR1 and CDR2: SGHNT, YYREEE (reference sequence). This CDR3 region has 18 residues. CDR3 nucleotides: TGTGCCAGCAGCTACCTTCGCCCGCCGGGCTACCGCACAGATACGCAGTATTTT. It translates to CASSYLRPPGYRTDTQYF.

The chain combines TRBV6-1 with TRBJ1-5; 9 nucleotides match TRBD1. CDR1 and CDR2 from the germline V gene are MNHNS and SASEGT. The J segment lost 2 bases and the V segment lost 7 bases, leaving 6 bases of the junction unmatched. The CDR3 has 15 amino acids. The DNA for the CDR3 is TGTGCCAGCATAGCTTGGGACAGGGGCAATCAGCCCCAGCATTTT. Protein product: CASIAWDRGNQPQHF.

The chain carries TRBV28 and TRBJ1-4, with 7 positions matching TRBD1. This CDR3 is 16 amino acids long. V was pared by 8 bases and J by 7 bases, with 16 bases of the junction left unmatched. The germline V gene encodes CDR1 MDHEN and CDR2 SYDVKM. CDR3 DNA sequence: TGTGCCAGCGGGAACAGGGGCTGGGTGCTAACTGAAAAACTGTTTTTT. Translation gives CASGNRGWVLTEKLFF.

The rearrangement joins TRBV12-2 to TRBJ2-7; the D call TRBD2 from the table was never checked on the DNA. TRBV12-2 is a pseudogene locus. This CDR3 has 16 residues. The CDR3 nucleotides read TGTGCAAGTCGCCCCCCAATTTGGGAGGTATCCTACGAGCAGTACTTC. Translated, it gives CASRPPIWEVSYEQYF.

The chain is built from TRBV5-4 and TRBJ1-1; D uncertain. This CDR3 comprises 16 residues. The germline V gene has CDR1 SGHNT and CDR2 YYREEE (reference sequence). V was trimmed by 0 bases and J by 11 bases, leaving 23 bases between them. The CDR3 spells CASSLAGGSSVAGAFF. The CDR3 bases are TGTGCCAGCAGCTTGGCCGGTGGGTCTAGTGTTGCTGGTGCTTTCTTT.

The chain uses TRBV5-1 and TRBJ2-2, with D unresolved. Germline CDR1 and CDR2: SGHRS and YFSETQ. V was cut by 4 bases and J by 3 bases, with 10 bases left in between. CDR3 length: 14 amino acids. The CDR3 DNA is TGCGCCAGCAGCCTGAGCGTTTACACCGGGGAGCTGTTTTTT. It is translated as CASSLSVYTGELFF. Filled out from reference TRBV5-1 and TRBJ2-2, the complete variable domain reads KAGVTQTPRYLIKTRGQQVTLSCSPISGHRSVSWYQQTPGQGLQFLFEYFSETQRNKGNFPGRFSGRQFSNSRSEMNVSTLELGDSALYLCASSLSVYTGELFFGEGSRLTVL.